This passage covers 5 T cell receptor beta chains from one sample sequenced in a study of Graves' ophthalmopathy and Graves' hyperthyroidism. Amplification from RNA transcripts yielded the TCR beta CDR3 regions. The authors performed first-round RT-PCR with HTBI primers and then a second-round multiplex PCR. From the multiplex PCR reads, TCRdb called clonotypes with MiXCR, one entry per CDR3 protein. Here the sample spans hundreds of thousands of distinct CDR3 sequences, around 50% being singletons. The sample comprised peripheral blood. Every receptor here comes from an adult man with Graves' ophthalmopathy.

In this sample, this clonotype turned up a few times. The rearrangement joins TRBV7-8 to TRBJ2-5; 7 bases fit TRBD1. After removal of 5 bases from V and 0 bases from J, the junction contained 9 bases not matched to a gene. Germline-derived CDR1 and CDR2 are SGHVS and FQNEAQ. The CDR3 consists of 16 residues. In nucleotides, the CDR3 is TGTGCCAGCAGCCTGGGGACAGCACTGTACCAAGAGACCCAGTACTTC. Its translation: CASSLGTALYQETQYF.

There are a few counts of this clonotype. This chain joins TRBV10-2 and TRBJ1-3; D is undetermined. Germline values: CDR1 WSHSY, CDR2 SAAADI. CDR3 length equals 13 residues. V was cut by 6 bases and J by 4 bases, with 10 bases left in between. The chain's CDR3 is CASSNQEGNTIYF. DNA of the CDR3: TGCGCCAGCAGCAATCAGGAAGGAAACACCATATATTTT.

This clonotype was seen at least ten times. This chain joins TRBV24-1 and TRBJ1-2; unclear D gene. Trimming cost V 7 bases and J 8 bases, with 16 bases left between them. The germline V gene has CDR1 KGHDR and CDR2 SFDVKD. The CDR3 sequence is 13 residues long. CDR3 DNA sequence: TGTGCCACCAGGGGCACAGCCTCAAGAGGCTACACCTTC. Encoded protein: CATRGTASRGYTF.

The V gene is TRBV7-2, the J gene TRBJ2-7; a possible D gene is TRBD2 (5 bases). The V gene lost 5 bases and the J gene lost 7 bases, with 12 bases spanning the gap. The CDR3 length is 12 residues. Germline V gives CDR1 SGHTA, CDR2 FQGNSA. The CDR3, as DNA: TGTGCCAGCAGCGAACCGGGAATGGAGCAGTACTTC. This sequence encodes CASSEPGMEQYF.

This clonotype came up many times. This chain connects TRBV7-8 to TRBJ1-1; 9 bases line up with TRBD1. The V and J ends lost 5 bases and 5 bases, in that order; junction bases with no gene match: 6. From germline, CDR1 is SGHVS and CDR2 FQNEAQ. The CDR3 sequence is 14 residues long. CDR3 protein: CASSTTGGWTEAFF. As DNA, the CDR3 is TGTGCCAGCAGCACGACAGGGGGGTGGACTGAAGCTTTCTTT.